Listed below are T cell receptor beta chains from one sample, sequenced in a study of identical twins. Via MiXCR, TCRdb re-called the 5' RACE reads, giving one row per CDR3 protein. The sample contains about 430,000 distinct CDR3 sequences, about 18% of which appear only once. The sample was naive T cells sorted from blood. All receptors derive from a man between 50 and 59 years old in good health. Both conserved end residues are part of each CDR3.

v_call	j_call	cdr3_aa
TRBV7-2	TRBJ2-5	CASSLVHGQETQYF
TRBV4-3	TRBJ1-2	CASSHLDRARGYTF
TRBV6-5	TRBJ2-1	CASSYGGSRHNEQFF
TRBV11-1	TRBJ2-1	CASSLALWLAATYNEQFF
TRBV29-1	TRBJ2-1	CSVESRTSSYNEQFF
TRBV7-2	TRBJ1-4	CASRSRGTNEKLFF
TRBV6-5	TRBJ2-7	CASSYSPRQGWEQYF
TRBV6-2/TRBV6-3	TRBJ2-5	CASSSPRARGWETQYF
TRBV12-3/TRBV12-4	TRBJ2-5	CASSHRGMETQYF
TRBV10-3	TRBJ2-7	CAISDKPGQGPYEQYF
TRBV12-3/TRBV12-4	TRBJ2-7	CASSRTGVDEQYF
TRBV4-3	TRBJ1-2	CASSQDYGATSGYTF
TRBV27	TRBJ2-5	CASSPNGETQYF
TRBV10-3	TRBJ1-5	CAPSAPGTGACYSNQPQHF
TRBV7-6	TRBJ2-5	CASSHLGGGETQYF
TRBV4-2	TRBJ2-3	CASSQRGVSTDTQYF